This is a list of T cell receptor beta chains from one sample in a study of relationships among human T cell subsets. Via MiXCR, TCRdb re-called the multiplex PCR reads, giving one row per CDR3 protein. Here the sample spans 13,000 or so distinct CDR3 sequences, over 60% being singletons. The sequencing sample was made of CD4+ Th1 cells sorted from blood. Source of these receptors: a man aged 35 to 55 in good health. The CDR3 runs from the conserved cysteine through the conserved F or W. D genes are given only for firm matches. Size is omitted from some rows. Given values are once, few, many or a class for expanded clones.

D	J	size	V	DNA	CDR3
-	TRBJ1-4	-	TRBV20-1	TGCAGTGCTAAGGCGGGGAATGAAAAACTGTTTTTT	CSAKAGNEKLFF
TRBD2	TRBJ2-3	few	TRBV11-2	TGTGCCAGCAGCAAGACTAGCGGCACAGATACGCAGTATTTT	CASSKTSGTDTQYF
-	TRBJ2-7	few	TRBV11-2	TGTGCCAGCAGCTTAGATCGTGGGGGCTCCTACGAGCAGTACTTC	CASSLDRGGSYEQYF
TRBD2	TRBJ2-1	-	TRBV18	TGTGCCAGCTCACCACAGGAGGTTCTCGGGACTAGCGCTTACAATGAGCAGTTCTTC	CASSPQEVLGTSAYNEQFF
TRBD1	TRBJ1-4	once	TRBV3-1	TGTGCCAGCAGCCAAGCCAGGGGGACTAATGAAAAACTGTTTTTT	CASSQARGTNEKLFF
TRBD2	TRBJ2-1	-	TRBV2	TGTGCCAGCACCGAGACGGGCGGGAGGGGTTACAATGGGCAGTTCTTC	CASTETGGRGYNGQFF
-	TRBJ2-1	-	TRBV11-3	TGTGCCAGCAGCTTAGGTAGCTCCTACAATGAGCAGTTCTTC	CASSLGSSYNEQFF
-	TRBJ2-3	-	TRBV28	TGTGCCAGCAGTCGCCCGGGAGCAAACACAGATACGCAGTATTTT	CASSRPGANTDTQYF
TRBD2	TRBJ2-4	-	TRBV20-1	TGCAGTGCTCTAGCGGGGTTCAGGGACATTCAGTACTTC	CSALAGFRDIQYF
-	TRBJ2-1	few	TRBV7-7	TGTGCTAGCAGCCCGGGGACATCGTACAATGAGCAGTTCTTC	CASSPGTSYNEQFF
TRBD2	TRBJ2-1	-	TRBV13	TGTGCCAGCCCTCCACCGGGACTAGCCAACAATGAGCAGTTCTTC	CASPPPGLANNEQFF
-	TRBJ2-3	-	TRBV5-1	TGCGCCAGCAGCTTGGGGCTGAAGAACACAGATACGCAGTATTTT	CASSLGLKNTDTQYF
-	TRBJ2-7	once	TRBV6-6	TGTGCCAGCAGTACAGACCTCGAGCAGTACTTC	CASSTDLEQYF
-	TRBJ1-4	-	TRBV11-2	TGTGCCAGCAGCCTGTCAGGTTATGTAAATGAAAAACTGTTTTTT	CASSLSGYVNEKLFF
-	TRBJ1-1	-	TRBV11-2	TGTGCCAGCAGCCAAGTACGCAGGGCTGAAGCTTTCTTT	CASSQVRRAEAFF
-	TRBJ1-6	-	TRBV27	TGTGCCAGCAGTAGTCCCGACAGTCGTAATTCACCCCTCCACTTT	CASSSPDSRNSPLHF
TRBD2	TRBJ2-2	-	TRBV4-1	TGCGCCAGCAGCCAGGGACTAGCGGGAAGAGTCGGGGAGCTGTTTTTT	CASSQGLAGRVGELFF
TRBD2	TRBJ2-3	-	TRBV11-3	TGTGCCAGCAGCTTGAAACGGCGGGGGGCAGGATCAGATACGCAGTATTTT	CASSLKRRGAGSDTQYF
-	TRBJ2-2	once	TRBV27	TGTGCCAGCAGTTTAAAGTATGAAGCCGCGAACACCGGGGAGCTGTTTTTT	CASSLKYEAANTGELFF
-	TRBJ1-1	-	TRBV28	TGTGCCAGCGGCAGGAAACAAGCTTTCTTT	CASGRKQAFF
TRBD2	TRBJ2-5	few	TRBV29-1	TGCAGCGTTGGACTAGCGGGGGATGAGACCCAGTACTTC	CSVGLAGDETQYF
TRBD1	TRBJ2-7	-	TRBV11-2	TGTGCCAGCAGCCCTAGACAGGGAATCTACGAGCAGTACTTC	CASSPRQGIYEQYF
-	TRBJ2-4	few	TRBV11-2	TGTGCCAGCAGGAGCGGGGACAGAAACATTCAGTACTTC	CASRSGDRNIQYF
-	TRBJ2-1	few	TRBV11-1	TGTGCCAGCAGCTTCGCGGACAGCGGAAACAATGAGCAGTTCTTC	CASSFADSGNNEQFF
-	TRBJ2-5	-	TRBV28	TGTGCCAGCAGCCCGGTCCAAGAGACCCAGTACTTC	CASSPVQETQYF
-	TRBJ2-5	-	TRBV3-1	TGTGCCAGCAGCCCCCCCAGGAGAGTGGGCGAAGAGACCCAGTACTTC	CASSPPRRVGEETQYF
TRBD1	TRBJ2-5	-	TRBV27	TGTGCCAGCAGTTTAGCCGGGACAGGGTCCCAAGAGACCCAGTACTTC	CASSLAGTGSQETQYF
-	TRBJ1-1	-	TRBV10-2	TGCGCCAGCAGTGAGAGGGGGAACACTGAAGCTTTCTTT	CASSERGNTEAFF
-	TRBJ1-2	-	TRBV28	TGTGCCAGCACCCTATCCGGGACATGGGTCGGCTACACCTTC	CASTLSGTWVGYTF
TRBD1	TRBJ1-2	-	TRBV12-3/TRBV12-4	TGTGCCAGCAGTGCCAGAGCCGGGACAGGGGCGGGCTACACCTTC	CASSARAGTGAGYTF
-	TRBJ1-5	-	TRBV10-1	TGCGCCAGCAGTGGAGGGACCGGGAACAATCAGCCCCAGCATTTT	CASSGGTGNNQPQHF
-	TRBJ2-5	once	TRBV12-3/TRBV12-4	TGTGCCAGCAGTTTAGGGGCACATCAAGAGACCCAGTACTTC	CASSLGAHQETQYF
TRBD2	TRBJ2-3	-	TRBV20-1	TGCAGTGCTAGAGACAGACTAGCGGCACACACAGATACGCAGTATTTT	CSARDRLAAHTDTQYF
-	TRBJ2-3	-	TRBV20-1	TGCAGTGCCGAACCGGCGGATACGCAGTATTTT	CSAEPADTQYF
TRBD1	TRBJ2-1	-	TRBV7-9	TGTGCCAGCAGCCCCGGGGACAGAAACAATGAGCAGTTCTTC	CASSPGDRNNEQFF
-	TRBJ1-2	few	TRBV19	TGTGCCAGTAGTATAGATCCGACGGACTATGGCTACACCTTC	CASSIDPTDYGYTF
TRBD1	TRBJ2-5	-	TRBV5-1	TGCGCCAGCAGCTCGGACAGGCGTGAGACCCAGTACTTC	CASSSDRRETQYF
-	TRBJ1-2	-	TRBV28	TGTGCCAGCAGTTCCCATGGGGGGAGCTATGGCTACACCTTC	CASSSHGGSYGYTF
TRBD2	TRBJ2-7	-	TRBV28	TGTGCCAGCAGTTCAACTAGCGGGAGGAGCTACGAGCAGTACTTC	CASSSTSGRSYEQYF
-	TRBJ1-5	-	TRBV10-3	TGTGCCATCAGTGAGGCAGGGAACAATCAGCCCCAGCATTTT	CAISEAGNNQPQHF
-	TRBJ2-1	-	TRBV10-3	TGTGCCATCAACCACCAGGAAAGTGAGCAGTTCTTC	CAINHQESEQFF
TRBD2	TRBJ2-2	-	TRBV6-2/TRBV6-3	TGTGCCAGCAGTCTATTGGGACTAGCGAACACCGGGGAGCTGTTTTTT	CASSLLGLANTGELFF
-	TRBJ2-7	once	TRBV20-1	TGCAGTGTTTCCACAGGGAACTACGAGCAGTACTTC	CSVSTGNYEQYF
-	TRBJ2-4	-	TRBV11-1	TGTGCCAGCAGCTTAACGCGGGCCAAAAACATTCAGTACTTC	CASSLTRAKNIQYF
-	TRBJ2-7	-	TRBV11-2	TGTGCCAGCAGCTTATCGGGACGGACCGACATGCAGTACTTC	CASSLSGRTDMQYF
-	TRBJ2-5	-	TRBV13	TGTGCCAGCAGCTTAGGCCCTGGTAGCGGAAAAGAGACCCAGTACTTC	CASSLGPGSGKETQYF
TRBD1	TRBJ2-7	-	TRBV5-1	TGCGCCAGCAGCCCGGACAGGGCGAGCTCCTACGAGCAGTACTTC	CASSPDRASSYEQYF